This T cell receptor (beta chain) was observed in a study of blood T cell repertoires in COVID-19. Study details: Sources were T cells, B-cell-depleted T cells, or PBMCs; the material itself was cDNA or gDNA.

Authors' processing steps: Amplification of reference gene primers was used by the study to estimate nucleated cell counts. Produced via immunoSEQ multiplex PCR; TCRdb's table is partial and in-frame only. V and J calls and clone size are as listed in that table; D and trimming were resolved from the DNA. Here the sample spans roughly 200,000 clones, about 84% being singletons. This clone has a single count. V was shortened by 6 bases and J by 8 bases, with 13 bases between the two germline ends. Germline loops: CDR1 MDHEN, CDR2 SYDVKM. This CDR3 region has 12 residues. This chain connects TRBV28 to TRBJ1-1; maybe TRBD1 (5 bases). The sequence derives from a woman in her twenties or thirties who had recovered from COVID-19. Material for sequencing was PBMCs or T cells enriched from blood (not recorded which). CDR3 sequence: CASSSGGMEAFF. For the CDR3, the DNA is TGTGCCAGCAGCTCGGGGGGGATGGAAGCTTTCTTT. Full variable domain (rest looked up from reference TRBV28 and TRBJ1-1): DVKVTQSSRYLVKRTGEKVFLECVQDMDHENMFWYRQDPGLGLRLIYFSYDVKMKEKGDIPEGYSVSREKKERFSLILESASTNQTSMYLCASSSGGMEAFFGQGTRLTVV.